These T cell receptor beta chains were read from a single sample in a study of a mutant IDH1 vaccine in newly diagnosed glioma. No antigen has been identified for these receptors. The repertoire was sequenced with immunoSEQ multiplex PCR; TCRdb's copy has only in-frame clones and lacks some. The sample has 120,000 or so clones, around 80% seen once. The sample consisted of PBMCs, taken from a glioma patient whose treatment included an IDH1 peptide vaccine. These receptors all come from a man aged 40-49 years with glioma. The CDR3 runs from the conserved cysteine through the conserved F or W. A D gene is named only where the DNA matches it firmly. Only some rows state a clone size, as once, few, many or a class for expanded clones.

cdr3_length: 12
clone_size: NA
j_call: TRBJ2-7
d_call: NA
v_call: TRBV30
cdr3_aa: CAITIGTYEQYF
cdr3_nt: TGTGCGATAACAATCGGGACCTACGAGCAGTACTTC

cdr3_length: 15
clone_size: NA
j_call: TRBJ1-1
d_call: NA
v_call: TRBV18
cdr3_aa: CASSPPGGGNTEAFF
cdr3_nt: TGTGCCAGCTCACCGCCTGGAGGGGGGAACACTGAAGCTTTCTTT

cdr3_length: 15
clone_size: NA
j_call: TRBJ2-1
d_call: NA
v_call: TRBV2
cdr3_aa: CASSEAGLLYNEQFF
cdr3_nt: TGTGCCAGCAGTGAAGCGGGGCTACTTTACAATGAGCAGTTCTTC

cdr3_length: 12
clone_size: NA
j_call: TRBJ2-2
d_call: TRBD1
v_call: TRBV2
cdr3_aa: CASTQGGGELFF
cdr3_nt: TGTGCCAGCACACAGGGGGGCGGGGAGCTGTTTTTT

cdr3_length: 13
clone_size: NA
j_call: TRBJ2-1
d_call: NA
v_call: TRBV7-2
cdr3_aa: CASSVGLLNEQFF
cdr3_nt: TGTGCCAGCAGCGTAGGACTACTCAATGAGCAGTTCTTC

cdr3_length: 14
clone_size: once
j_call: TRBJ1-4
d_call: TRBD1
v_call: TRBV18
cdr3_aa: CASSPQGGDEKLFF
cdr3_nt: TGTGCCAGCTCACCCCAGGGGGGAGATGAAAAACTGTTTTTT

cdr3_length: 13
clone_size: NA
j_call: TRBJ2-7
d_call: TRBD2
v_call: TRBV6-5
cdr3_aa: CASRLAGVNEQYF
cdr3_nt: TGTGCCAGCAGATTAGCGGGAGTCAACGAGCAGTACTTC

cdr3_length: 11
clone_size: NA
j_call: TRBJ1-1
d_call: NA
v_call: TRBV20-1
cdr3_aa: CSAWVDKGAFF
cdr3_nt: TGCAGTGCGTGGGTCGACAAGGGAGCTTTCTTT

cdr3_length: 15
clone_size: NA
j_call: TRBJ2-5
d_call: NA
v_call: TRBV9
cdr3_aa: CASSVGRAEQETQYF
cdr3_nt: TGTGCCAGCAGCGTAGGTCGGGCGGAGCAAGAGACCCAGTACTTC

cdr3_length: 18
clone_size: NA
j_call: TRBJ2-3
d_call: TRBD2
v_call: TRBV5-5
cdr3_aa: CASSFGWQLAGGTVGQYF
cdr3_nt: TGTGCCAGCAGCTTTGGTTGGCAACTAGCGGGAGGAACTGTTGGGCAGTATTTT

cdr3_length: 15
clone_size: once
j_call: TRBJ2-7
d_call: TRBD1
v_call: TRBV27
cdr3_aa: CASSLFSEGAHEQYF
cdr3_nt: TGTGCCAGCAGTTTATTTAGTGAGGGGGCCCACGAGCAGTACTTC

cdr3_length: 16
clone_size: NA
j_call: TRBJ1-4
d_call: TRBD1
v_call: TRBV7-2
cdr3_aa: CASSGDRGRTNEKLFF
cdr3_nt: TGTGCCAGCAGCGGGGACAGGGGGCGAACTAATGAAAAACTGTTTTTT

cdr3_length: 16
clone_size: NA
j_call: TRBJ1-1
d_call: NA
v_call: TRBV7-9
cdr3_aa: CASSPSPGVMNTEAFF
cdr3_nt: TGTGCCAGCAGCCCGTCTCCAGGGGTCATGAACACTGAAGCTTTCTTT

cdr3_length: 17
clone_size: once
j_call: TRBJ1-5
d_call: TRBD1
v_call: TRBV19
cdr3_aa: CASSIDLGQGRNQPQHF
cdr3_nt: TGTGCCAGTAGTATAGATTTGGGACAGGGAAGGAATCAGCCCCAGCATTTT

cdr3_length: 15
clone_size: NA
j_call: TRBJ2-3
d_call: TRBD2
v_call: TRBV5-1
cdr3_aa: CASTPTSGGVDTQYF
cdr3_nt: TGCGCCAGCACCCCCACTAGCGGGGGGGTAGATACGCAGTATTTT

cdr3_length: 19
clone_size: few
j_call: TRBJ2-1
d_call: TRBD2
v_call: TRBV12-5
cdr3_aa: CASAPLVPVGLAGIGEQFF
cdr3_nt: TGTGCTAGTGCCCCCTTGGTACCAGTCGGACTAGCGGGGATAGGAGAGCAGTTCTTC

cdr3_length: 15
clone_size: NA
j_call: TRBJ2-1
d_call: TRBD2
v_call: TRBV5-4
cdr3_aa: CASSSVAGAGNEQFF
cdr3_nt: TGTGCCAGCAGCTCAGTAGCGGGAGCGGGTAATGAGCAGTTCTTC

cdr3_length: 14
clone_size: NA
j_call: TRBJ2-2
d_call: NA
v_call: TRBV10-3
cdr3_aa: CAISEGTTTGELFF
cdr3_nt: TGTGCCATCAGTGAAGGGACAACCACCGGGGAGCTGTTTTTT

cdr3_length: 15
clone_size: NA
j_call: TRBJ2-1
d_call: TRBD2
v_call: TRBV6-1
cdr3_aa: CASRGLASSYNEQFF
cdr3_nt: TGTGCCAGCAGGGGACTAGCGTCCTCCTACAATGAGCAGTTCTTC

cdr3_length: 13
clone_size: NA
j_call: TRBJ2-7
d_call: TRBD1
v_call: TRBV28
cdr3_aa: CASSRTGGNEQYF
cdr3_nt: TGTGCCAGCAGCCGGACAGGGGGCAATGAGCAGTACTTC

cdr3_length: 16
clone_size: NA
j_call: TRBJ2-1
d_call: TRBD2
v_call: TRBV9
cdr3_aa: CASSEFGLAVGNEQFF
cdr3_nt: TGTGCCAGCAGCGAATTCGGACTAGCGGTTGGCAATGAGCAGTTCTTC

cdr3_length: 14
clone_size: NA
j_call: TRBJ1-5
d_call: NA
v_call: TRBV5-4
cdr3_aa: CASSLEIGNQPQHF
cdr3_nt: TGTGCCAGCAGCTTGGAGATAGGGAATCAGCCCCAGCATTTT

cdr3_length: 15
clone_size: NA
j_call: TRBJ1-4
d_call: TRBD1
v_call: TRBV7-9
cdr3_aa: CASSLATGGGEKLFF
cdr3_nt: TGTGCCAGCAGCTTAGCTACAGGGGGCGGTGAAAAACTGTTTTTT

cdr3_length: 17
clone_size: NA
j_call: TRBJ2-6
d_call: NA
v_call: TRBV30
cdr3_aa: CAWSEGWVASGANVLTF
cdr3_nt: TGTGCCTGGAGTGAGGGATGGGTCGCCTCTGGGGCCAACGTCCTGACTTTC

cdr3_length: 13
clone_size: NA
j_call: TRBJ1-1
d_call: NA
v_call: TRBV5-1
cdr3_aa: CASSLDRNTEAFF
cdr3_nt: TGCGCCAGCAGCTTGGACAGGAACACTGAAGCTTTCTTT

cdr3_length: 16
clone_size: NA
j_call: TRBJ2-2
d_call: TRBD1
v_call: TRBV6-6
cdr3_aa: CASSYPGQPNTGELFF
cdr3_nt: TGTGCCAGCAGTTATCCGGGACAGCCGAACACCGGGGAGCTGTTTTTT

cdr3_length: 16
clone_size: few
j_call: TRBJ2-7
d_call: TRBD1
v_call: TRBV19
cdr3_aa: CASSFAPGQPLYEQYF
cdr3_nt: TGTGCCAGTAGTTTCGCCCCGGGACAGCCACTCTACGAGCAGTACTTC

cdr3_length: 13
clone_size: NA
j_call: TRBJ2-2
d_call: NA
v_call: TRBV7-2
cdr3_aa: CASSLEGVGELFF
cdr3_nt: TGTGCCAGCAGCTTAGAAGGGGTCGGGGAGCTGTTTTTT

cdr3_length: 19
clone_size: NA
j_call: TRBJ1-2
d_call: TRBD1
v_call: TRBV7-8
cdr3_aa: CASSLDPLMSGTGGYGYTF
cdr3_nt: TGTGCCAGCAGCTTAGACCCCCTGATGTCCGGGACAGGGGGATATGGCTACACCTTC

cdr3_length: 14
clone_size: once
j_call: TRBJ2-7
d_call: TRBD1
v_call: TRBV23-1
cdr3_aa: CASSPRDSPYEQYF
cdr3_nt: TGCGCCAGCAGTCCCCGGGACAGCCCCTACGAGCAGTACTTC

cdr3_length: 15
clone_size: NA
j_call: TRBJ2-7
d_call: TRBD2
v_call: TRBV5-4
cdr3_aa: CASSRGGGANYEQYF
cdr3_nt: TGTGCCAGCAGTCGGGGGGGCGGGGCGAACTACGAGCAGTACTTC

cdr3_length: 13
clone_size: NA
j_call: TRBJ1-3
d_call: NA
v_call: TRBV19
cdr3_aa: CASSVNSGNTIYF
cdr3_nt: TGTGCCAGTAGTGTAAACTCTGGAAACACCATATATTTT

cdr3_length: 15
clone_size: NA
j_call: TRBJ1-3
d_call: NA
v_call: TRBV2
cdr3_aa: CASRPQGTAGNTIYF
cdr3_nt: TGTGCCAGCAGACCACAGGGAACAGCTGGAAACACCATATATTTT

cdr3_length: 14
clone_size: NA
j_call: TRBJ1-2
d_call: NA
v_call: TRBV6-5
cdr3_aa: CASSYTGRNYGYTF
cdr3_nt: TGTGCCAGCAGTTACACAGGACGTAACTATGGCTACACCTTC

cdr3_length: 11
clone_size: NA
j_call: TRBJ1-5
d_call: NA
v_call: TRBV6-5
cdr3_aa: CASSYQGIQHF
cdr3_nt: TGTGCCAGCAGCTATCAGGGTATCCAGCATTTT

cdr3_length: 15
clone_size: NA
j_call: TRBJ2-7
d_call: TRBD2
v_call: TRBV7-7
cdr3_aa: CASSLVAGGIHEQYF
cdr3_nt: TGTGCTAGCAGCTTAGTTGCGGGAGGGATCCACGAGCAGTACTTC

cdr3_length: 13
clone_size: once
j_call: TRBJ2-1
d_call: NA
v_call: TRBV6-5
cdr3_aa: CASSQRGYNEQFF
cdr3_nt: TGTGCCAGCAGTCAACGGGGGTACAATGAGCAGTTCTTC

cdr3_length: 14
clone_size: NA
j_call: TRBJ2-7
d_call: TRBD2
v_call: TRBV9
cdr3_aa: CASTPGLAGYEQYF
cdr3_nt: TGTGCCAGCACCCCGGGGCTAGCGGGTTACGAGCAGTACTTC

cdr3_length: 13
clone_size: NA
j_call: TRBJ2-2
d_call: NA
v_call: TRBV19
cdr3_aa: CASNFDKTGELFF
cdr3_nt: TGTGCCAGTAATTTCGATAAAACCGGGGAGCTGTTTTTT

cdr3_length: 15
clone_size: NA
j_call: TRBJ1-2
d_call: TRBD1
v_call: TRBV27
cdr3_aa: CASSWDRSYFIGYTF
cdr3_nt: TGTGCCAGCAGTTGGGACAGGTCCTATTTTATCGGCTACACCTTC

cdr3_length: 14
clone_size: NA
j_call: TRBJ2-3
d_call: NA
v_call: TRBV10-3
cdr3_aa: CAIRTPGGTDTQYF
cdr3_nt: TGTGCCATCAGGACTCCCGGGGGCACAGATACGCAGTATTTT

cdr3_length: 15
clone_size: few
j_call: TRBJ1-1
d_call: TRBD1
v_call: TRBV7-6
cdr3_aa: CASSYGDRVDTEAFF
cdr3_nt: TGTGCCAGCAGCTACGGGGACAGGGTGGACACTGAAGCTTTCTTT

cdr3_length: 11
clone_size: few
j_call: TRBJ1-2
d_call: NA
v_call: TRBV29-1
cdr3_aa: CSVRERNGYTF
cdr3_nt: TGCAGCGTCAGGGAGCGAAATGGCTACACCTTC